This section outlines one TCR beta chain sequence together with its context. The data stem from a study of blood T cell repertoires in COVID-19. The ends were cut back, 2 bases at V and 6 bases at J, with 10 bases in the middle. The length of the CDR3 is 13 residues. The germline CDR1 and CDR2 sequences are SGHTA and FQGNSA. Clones were read by immunoSEQ multiplex PCR, and TCRdb kept only the in-frame ones, dropping some. The data show around 78,000 clones, more than 75% seen once. The chain links TRBV7-2 to TRBJ1-2, with D tentatively TRBD1 (6 bases). Material: peripheral blood. The sequence was collected from a human donor in a cohort sampled during active COVID-19. Here the CDR3 DNA reads TGTGCCAGCAGCTTAAGACAGGTGGATGGCTACACCTTC. Its translation: CASSLRQVDGYTF.